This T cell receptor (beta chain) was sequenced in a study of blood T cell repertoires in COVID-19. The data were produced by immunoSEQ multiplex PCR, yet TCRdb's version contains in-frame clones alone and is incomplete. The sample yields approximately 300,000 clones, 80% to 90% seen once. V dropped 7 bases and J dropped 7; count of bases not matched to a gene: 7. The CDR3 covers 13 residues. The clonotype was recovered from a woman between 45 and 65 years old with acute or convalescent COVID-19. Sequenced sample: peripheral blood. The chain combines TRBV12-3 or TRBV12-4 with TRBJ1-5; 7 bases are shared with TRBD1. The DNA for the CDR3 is TGTGCCAGCACCTTCGAGGGGGCCCAGCCCCAGCATTTT. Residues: CASTFEGAQPQHF.